This entry describes one T cell receptor (beta chain). The authors' processing: Amplifying reference gene primers gave estimates of nucleated cell counts. Profiled with immunoSEQ multiplex PCR; TCRdb holds only in-frame clones, not every one. For V, J and clone size, that table is used; D and trimming come from the DNA. This table has about 270,000 clones, approximately 83% appearing once. The data belong to a study of blood T cell repertoires in COVID-19. Study at large: The samples span acute and convalescent COVID-19 from the United States, Italy and Spain.

V shed 4 bases, J shed 4 bases, and the junction held 10 bases outside the gene matches. Germline V lookup: CDR1 SGHRS, CDR2 YFSETQ. The CDR3 is 15 residues long. V gene TRBV5-1 combines with J gene TRBJ1-2; 7 positions agree with TRBD1. The TCR comes from a woman between 50 and 59 years old who had recovered from COVID-19. The source material was peripheral blood. CDR3 region: CASSPGQQPGYGYTF. Here the CDR3 DNA reads TGCGCCAGCAGCCCGGGACAGCAGCCCGGCTATGGCTACACCTTC. The variable domain in full, with the rest retrieved from reference TRBV5-1 and TRBJ1-2, is KAGVTQTPRYLIKTRGQQVTLSCSPISGHRSVSWYQQTPGQGLQFLFEYFSETQRNKGNFPGRFSGRQFSNSRSEMNVSTLELGDSALYLCASSPGQQPGYGYTFGSGTRLTVV.